This is a list of T cell receptor beta chains from one sample in a study of cytomegalovirus exposure and HLA in healthy donors. Method: immunoSEQ multiplex PCR; TCRdb's copy keeps in-frame clones and lacks some. The repertoire holds roughly 90,000 clones, with roughly four fifths as singletons. Specimen: PBMCs. Receptor source: a man between 25 and 39 years old in good health and CMV-seropositive. The CDR3 runs from the conserved cysteine through the conserved F or W.

TRBV6-5	TRBJ1-1	CASSLDSRGTEAFF
TRBV29-1	TRBJ2-1	CSVTQGYNEQFF
TRBV6-5	TRBJ2-4	CASSPGLAGRNIQYF
TRBV27	TRBJ2-3	CASSFWGGPGADTQYF
TRBV13	TRBJ2-5	CASAEGETQYF
TRBV5-1	TRBJ2-5	CASSLGTSVQETQYF
TRBV7-6	TRBJ1-1	CASSLVIDRLNTEAFF
TRBV6-5	TRBJ2-1	CASSWGLAGVNEQFF
TRBV7-2	-	CASSPRQGPLEQYF
TRBV6-5	TRBJ2-7	CASSTGSLFEQYF
TRBV6-6	TRBJ2-1	CASSRTGNEQFF
TRBV29-1	TRBJ2-3	CSVTLTGTDTQYF
TRBV9	TRBJ1-4	CASSVGPNEKLFF
TRBV7-9	TRBJ2-1	CASSSPRHQTYNEQFF
TRBV30	TRBJ2-1	CACERYNEQFF
TRBV5-4	TRBJ2-7	CASSPSEGTAYEQYF